This TCR beta chain comes out of a study of T cells in Graves' hyperthyroidism and ophthalmopathy. This CDR3 is built from 13 residues. Germline lookup yields CDR1 MNHEY and CDR2 SVGEGT. V shed 10 bases and J 4 bases; nucleotides not matched to a gene: 7. Researchers amplified the TCR beta CDR3 regions from RNA transcripts. First-round RT-PCR with HTBI primers amplified the TCR CDR3 region. TCRdb itself ran the multiplex PCR reads through MiXCR, one entry per CDR3 protein. The table lists 350,000 or so distinct CDR3 sequences, 18% of them singletons, with about 14% in the top ten. Patients with uncontrolled infections, other autoimmune diseases, pregnancy or lactation were excluded. Diagnostic decisions used clinical symptoms, serum thyroxine and TRAb, thyroid ultrasound and orbital computed tomography. The PBMCs were sourced from fresh peripheral blood (about 9.7 ml). At least ten counts were recorded for this clonotype.

The clonotype was recovered from a woman aged 40 to 50 with Graves' ophthalmopathy. The sequenced sample consisted of blood. This rearrangement joins TRBV6-2 or TRBV6-3 to TRBJ1-1; 9 bases agree with TRBD1. As DNA, the CDR3 is TGTGCCACCCTCCGACAGGGGGTCACTGAAGCTTTCTTT. It is translated as CATLRQGVTEAFF.